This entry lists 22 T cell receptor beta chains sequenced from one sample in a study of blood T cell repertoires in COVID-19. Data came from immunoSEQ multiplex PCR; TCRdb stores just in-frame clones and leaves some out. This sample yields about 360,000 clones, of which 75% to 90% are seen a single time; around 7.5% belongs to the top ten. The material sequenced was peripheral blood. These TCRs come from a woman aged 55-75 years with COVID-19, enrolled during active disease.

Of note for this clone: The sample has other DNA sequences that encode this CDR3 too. The DNA for the CDR3 is TGCGCCAGCAGCTTGTTCAGGGGGACTGAAGCTTTCTTT. Amino acids: CASSLFRGTEAFF. The chain couples TRBV5-1 to TRBJ1-1, with 7 bases matching TRBD1. CDR3 length equals 13 residues. Trimming cost V 1 base and J 5 bases; bases outside gene matches: 2. CDR1 is SGHRS, CDR2 YFSETQ, per germline.

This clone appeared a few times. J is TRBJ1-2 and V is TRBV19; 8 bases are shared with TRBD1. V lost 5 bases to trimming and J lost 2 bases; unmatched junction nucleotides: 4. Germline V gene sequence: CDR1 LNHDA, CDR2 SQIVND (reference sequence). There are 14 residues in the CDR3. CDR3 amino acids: CASSPWTGNYGYTF. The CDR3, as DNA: TGTGCCAGTAGTCCCTGGACAGGGAACTATGGCTACACCTTC.

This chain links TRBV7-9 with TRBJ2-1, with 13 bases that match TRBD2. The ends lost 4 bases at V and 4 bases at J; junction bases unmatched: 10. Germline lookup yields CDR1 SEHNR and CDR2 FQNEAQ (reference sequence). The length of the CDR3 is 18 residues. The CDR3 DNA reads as TGTGCCAGCAGCTCCGGGACTAGCGGGGTTCTGCCGTACAATGAGCAGTTCTTC. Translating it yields CASSSGTSGVLPYNEQFF.

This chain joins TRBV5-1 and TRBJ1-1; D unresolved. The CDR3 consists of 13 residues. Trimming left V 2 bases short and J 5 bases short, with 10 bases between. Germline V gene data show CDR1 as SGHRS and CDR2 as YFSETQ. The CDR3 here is CASSFEGGTEAFF. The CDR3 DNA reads TGCGCCAGCAGCTTTGAGGGTGGGACTGAAGCTTTCTTT.

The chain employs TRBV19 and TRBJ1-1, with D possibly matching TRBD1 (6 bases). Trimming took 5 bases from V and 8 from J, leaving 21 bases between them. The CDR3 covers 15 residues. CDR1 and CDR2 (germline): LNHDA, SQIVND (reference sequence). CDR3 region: CASSATGTTIPEAFF. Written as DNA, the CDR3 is TGTGCCAGTAGTGCGACCGGGACAACAATTCCCGAAGCTTTCTTT.

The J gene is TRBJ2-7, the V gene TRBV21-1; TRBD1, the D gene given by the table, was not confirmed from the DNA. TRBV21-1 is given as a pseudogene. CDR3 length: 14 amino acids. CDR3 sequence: CAPNRGTGSYEQYF. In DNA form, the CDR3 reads TGTGCCCCCAACCGCGGGACAGGCTCCTACGAGCAGTACTTC.

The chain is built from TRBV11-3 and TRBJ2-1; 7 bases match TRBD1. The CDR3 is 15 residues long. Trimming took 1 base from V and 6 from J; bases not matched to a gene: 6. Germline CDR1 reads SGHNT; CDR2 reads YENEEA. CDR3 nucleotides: TGTGCCAGCAGCTTAGGCCAGGGGGATACCAATGAGCAGTTCTTC. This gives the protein CASSLGQGDTNEQFF.

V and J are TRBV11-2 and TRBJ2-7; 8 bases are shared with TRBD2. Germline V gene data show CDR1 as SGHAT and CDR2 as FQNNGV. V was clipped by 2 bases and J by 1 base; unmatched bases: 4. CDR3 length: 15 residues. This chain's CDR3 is CASSLWRGESYEQYF. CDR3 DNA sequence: TGTGCCAGCAGCTTATGGCGGGGGGAATCCTACGAGCAGTACTTC.

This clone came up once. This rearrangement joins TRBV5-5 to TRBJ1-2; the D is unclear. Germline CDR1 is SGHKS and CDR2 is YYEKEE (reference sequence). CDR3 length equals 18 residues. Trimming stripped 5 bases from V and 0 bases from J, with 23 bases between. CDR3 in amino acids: CASSLQILLLTPNYGYTF. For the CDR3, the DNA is TGTGCCAGCAGTTTACAGATCCTGCTCCTCACTCCTAACTATGGCTACACCTTC.

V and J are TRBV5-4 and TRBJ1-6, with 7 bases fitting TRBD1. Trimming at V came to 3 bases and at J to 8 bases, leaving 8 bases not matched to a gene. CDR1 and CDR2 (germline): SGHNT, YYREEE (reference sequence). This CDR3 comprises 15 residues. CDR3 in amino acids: CASSWEKGGDSPLHF. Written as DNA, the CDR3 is TGTGCCAGCAGCTGGGAGAAAGGGGGCGATTCACCCCTCCACTTT.

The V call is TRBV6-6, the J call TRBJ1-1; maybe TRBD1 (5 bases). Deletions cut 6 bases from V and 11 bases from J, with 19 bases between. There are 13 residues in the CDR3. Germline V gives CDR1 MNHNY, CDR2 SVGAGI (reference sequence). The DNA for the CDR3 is TGTGCCAGCAGCCGCGGGACGGGGGTGGAGGCTTTCTTT. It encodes CASSRGTGVEAFF.

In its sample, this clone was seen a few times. The CDR3 nucleotides are TGCGCCAGCAGCCCAACACAGGGGGCGGACTACGAGCAGTACTTC. This gives the protein CASSPTQGADYEQYF. This chain links TRBV5-1 with TRBJ2-7; 9 nucleotides agree with TRBD1. CDR1 and CDR2 (germline): SGHRS, YFSETQ. The CDR3 spans 15 residues. J gave up 3 bases and V 4 bases, and 8 bases lay outside the gene matches.

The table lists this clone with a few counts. CDR3: CASQNTGNEKLFF. In DNA, the CDR3 is TGCGCCAGTCAGAACACAGGGAATGAAAAACTGTTTTTT. The chain couples TRBV10-1 to TRBJ1-4; a possible D gene is TRBD1 (6 bases). Trimming stripped 9 bases from V and 5 bases from J, with 13 bases between. Germline CDR1 reads WNHNN; CDR2 reads SYGVQD (reference sequence). The CDR3 runs to 13 residues.

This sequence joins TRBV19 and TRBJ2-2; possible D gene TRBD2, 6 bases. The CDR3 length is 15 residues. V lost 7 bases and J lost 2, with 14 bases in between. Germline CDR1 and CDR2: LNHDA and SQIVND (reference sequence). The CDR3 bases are TGTGCCAGTACCACGGACTACACCAACACCGGGGAGCTGTTTTTT. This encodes CASTTDYTNTGELFF.

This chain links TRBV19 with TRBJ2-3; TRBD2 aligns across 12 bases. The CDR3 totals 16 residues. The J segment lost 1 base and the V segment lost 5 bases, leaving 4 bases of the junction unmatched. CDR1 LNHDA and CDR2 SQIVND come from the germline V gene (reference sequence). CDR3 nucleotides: TGTGCCAGTAGTCCGTGGACTAGCGGGGGCACAGATACGCAGTATTTT. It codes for CASSPWTSGGTDTQYF.

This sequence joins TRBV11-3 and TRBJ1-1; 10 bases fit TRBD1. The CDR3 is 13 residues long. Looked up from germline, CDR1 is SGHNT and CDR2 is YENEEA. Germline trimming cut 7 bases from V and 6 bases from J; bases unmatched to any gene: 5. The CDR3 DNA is TGTGCCAGCAAGGACAGGGGGGCCTCTGAAGCTTTCTTT. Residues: CASKDRGASEAFF.

CDR3: CASSLALAANTGELFF. CDR3 nucleotides: TGCGCCAGCAGCTTGGCACTAGCGGCGAACACCGGGGAGCTGTTTTTT. The rearrangement links TRBV5-1 to TRBJ2-2, with TRBD2 identical over 8 bases. Trimming removed 0 bases from V and 0 bases from J; junction bases left unmatched: 1. The CDR3 extends over 16 amino acids. Germline loops: CDR1 SGHRS, CDR2 YFSETQ.

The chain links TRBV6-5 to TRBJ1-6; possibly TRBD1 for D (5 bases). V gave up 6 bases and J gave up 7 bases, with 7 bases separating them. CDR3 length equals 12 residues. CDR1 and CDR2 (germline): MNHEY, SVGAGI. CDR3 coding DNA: TGTGCCAGCAGAAGGGGAAATTCACCCCTCCACTTT. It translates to CASRRGNSPLHF.

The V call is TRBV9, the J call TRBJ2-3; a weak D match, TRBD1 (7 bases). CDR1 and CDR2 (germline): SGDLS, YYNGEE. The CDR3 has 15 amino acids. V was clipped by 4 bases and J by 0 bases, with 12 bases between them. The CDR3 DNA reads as TGTGCCAGCAGCCCGGAGGGGGCTAGCACAGATACGCAGTATTTT. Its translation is CASSPEGASTDTQYF.

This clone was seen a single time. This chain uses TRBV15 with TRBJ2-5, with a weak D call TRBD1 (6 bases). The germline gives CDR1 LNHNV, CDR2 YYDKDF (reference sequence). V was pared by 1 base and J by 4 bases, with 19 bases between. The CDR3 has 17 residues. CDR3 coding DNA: TGTGCCACCAGCAGAGGGGGCTCTTCGGGGACAAGAGAGACCCAGTACTTC. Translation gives CATSRGGSSGTRETQYF.

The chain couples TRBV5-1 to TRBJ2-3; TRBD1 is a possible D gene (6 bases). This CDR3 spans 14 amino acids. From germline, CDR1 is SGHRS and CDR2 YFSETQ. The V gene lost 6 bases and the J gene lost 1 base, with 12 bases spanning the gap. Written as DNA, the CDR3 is TGCGCCAGCAAAACAGGGTATGGCACAGATACGCAGTATTTT. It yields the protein CASKTGYGTDTQYF.

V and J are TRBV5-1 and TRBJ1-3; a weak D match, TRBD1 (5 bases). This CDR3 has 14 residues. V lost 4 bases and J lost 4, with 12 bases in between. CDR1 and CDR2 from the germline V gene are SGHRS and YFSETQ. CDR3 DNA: TGCGCCAGCAGCGGGGATGACAGAGGAAACACCATATATTTT. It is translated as CASSGDDRGNTIYF.